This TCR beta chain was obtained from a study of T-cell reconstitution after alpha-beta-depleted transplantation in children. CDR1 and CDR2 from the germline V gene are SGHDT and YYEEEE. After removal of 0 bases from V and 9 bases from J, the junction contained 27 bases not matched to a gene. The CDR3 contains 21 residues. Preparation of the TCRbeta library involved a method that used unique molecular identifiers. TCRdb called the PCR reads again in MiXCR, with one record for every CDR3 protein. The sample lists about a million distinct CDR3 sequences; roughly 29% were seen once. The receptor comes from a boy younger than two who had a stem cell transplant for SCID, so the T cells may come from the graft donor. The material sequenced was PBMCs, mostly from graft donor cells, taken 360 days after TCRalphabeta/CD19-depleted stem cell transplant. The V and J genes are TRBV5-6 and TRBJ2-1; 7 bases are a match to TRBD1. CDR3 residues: CASSLVPRFIDRAELLTEQFF. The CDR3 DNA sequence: TGTGCCAGCAGCTTGGTACCCCGTTTTATTGACAGGGCCGAACTGCTTACTGAGCAGTTCTTC.